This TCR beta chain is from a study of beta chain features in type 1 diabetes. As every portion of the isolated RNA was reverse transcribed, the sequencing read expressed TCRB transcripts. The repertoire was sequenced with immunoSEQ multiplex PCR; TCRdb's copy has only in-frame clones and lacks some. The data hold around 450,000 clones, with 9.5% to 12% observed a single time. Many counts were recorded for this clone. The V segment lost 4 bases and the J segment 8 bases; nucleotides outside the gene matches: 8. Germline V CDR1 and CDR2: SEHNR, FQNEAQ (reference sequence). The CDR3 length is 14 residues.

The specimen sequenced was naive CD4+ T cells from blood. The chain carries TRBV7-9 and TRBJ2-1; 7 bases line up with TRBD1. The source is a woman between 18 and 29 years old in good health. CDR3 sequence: CASSYLRDSHEQFF. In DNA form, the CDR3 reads TGTGCCAGCAGCTACCTCCGGGACAGCCATGAGCAGTTCTTC.